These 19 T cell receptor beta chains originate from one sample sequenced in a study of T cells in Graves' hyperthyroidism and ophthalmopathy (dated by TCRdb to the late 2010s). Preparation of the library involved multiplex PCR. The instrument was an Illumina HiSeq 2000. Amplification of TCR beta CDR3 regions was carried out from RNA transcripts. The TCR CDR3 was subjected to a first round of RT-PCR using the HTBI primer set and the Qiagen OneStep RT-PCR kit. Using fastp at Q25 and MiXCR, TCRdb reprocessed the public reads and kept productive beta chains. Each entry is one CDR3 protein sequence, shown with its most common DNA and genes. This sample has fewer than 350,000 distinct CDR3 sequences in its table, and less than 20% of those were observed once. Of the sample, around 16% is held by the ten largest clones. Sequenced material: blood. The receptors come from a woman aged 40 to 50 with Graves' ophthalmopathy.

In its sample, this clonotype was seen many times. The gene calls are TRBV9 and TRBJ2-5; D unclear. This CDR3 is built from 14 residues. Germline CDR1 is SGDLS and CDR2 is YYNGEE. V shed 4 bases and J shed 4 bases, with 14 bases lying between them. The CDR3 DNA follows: TGTGCCAGCAGCCCTCAGGTTGGGGTAGAGACCCAGTACTTC. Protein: CASSPQVGVETQYF.

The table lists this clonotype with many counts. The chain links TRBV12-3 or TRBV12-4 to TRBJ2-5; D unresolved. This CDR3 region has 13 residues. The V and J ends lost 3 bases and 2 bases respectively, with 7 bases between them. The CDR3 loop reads CASSFELQETQYF. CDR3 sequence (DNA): TGTGCCAGCAGTTTTGAGCTGCAAGAGACCCAGTACTTC.

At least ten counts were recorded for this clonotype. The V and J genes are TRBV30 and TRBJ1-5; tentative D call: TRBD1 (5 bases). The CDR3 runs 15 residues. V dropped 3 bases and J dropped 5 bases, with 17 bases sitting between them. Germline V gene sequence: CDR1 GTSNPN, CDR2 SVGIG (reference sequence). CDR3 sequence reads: CAWSWAGREDQPQHF. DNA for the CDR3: TGTGCCTGGAGCTGGGCGGGCAGGGAGGATCAGCCCCAGCATTTT.

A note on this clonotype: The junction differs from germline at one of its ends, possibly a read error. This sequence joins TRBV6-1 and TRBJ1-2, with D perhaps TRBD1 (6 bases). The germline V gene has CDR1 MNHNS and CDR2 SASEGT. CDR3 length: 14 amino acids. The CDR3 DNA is TGTGCCAGCAGCAAGTACGCAGGGGCGACTGGCTACAACTTC. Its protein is CASSKYAGATGYNF.

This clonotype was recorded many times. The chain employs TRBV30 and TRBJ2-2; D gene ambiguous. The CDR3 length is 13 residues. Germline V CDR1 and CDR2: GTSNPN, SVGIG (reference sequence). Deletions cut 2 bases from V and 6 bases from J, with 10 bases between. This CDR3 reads CAWSLVPAGELFF. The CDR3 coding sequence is TGTGCCTGGAGTTTAGTCCCAGCCGGGGAGCTGTTTTTT.

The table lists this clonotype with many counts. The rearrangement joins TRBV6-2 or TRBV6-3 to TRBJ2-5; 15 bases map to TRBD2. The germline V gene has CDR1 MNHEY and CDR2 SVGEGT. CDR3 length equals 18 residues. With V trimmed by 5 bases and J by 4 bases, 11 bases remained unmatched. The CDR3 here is CASSPLGTSGRFRETQYF. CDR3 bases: TGTGCCAGCAGTCCCCTTGGGACTAGCGGGAGGTTTAGAGAGACCCAGTACTTC.

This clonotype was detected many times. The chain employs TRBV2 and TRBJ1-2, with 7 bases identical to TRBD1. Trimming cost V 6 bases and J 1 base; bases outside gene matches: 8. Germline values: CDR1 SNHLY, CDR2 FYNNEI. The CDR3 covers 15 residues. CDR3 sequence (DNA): TGTGCCAGCAGGGCCGCAGGGGGAGTTAACTATGGCTACACCTTC. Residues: CASRAAGGVNYGYTF.

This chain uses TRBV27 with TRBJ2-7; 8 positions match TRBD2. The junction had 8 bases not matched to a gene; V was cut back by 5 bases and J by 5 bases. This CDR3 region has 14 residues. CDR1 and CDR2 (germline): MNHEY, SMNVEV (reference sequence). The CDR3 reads CASSKWGLGDEQYF. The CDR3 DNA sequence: TGTGCCAGCAGTAAATGGGGACTAGGGGACGAGCAGTACTTC.

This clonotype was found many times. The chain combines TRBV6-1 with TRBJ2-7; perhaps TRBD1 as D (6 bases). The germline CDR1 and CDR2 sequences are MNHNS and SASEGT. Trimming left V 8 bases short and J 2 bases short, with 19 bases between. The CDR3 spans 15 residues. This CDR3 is CASRILGAGTYEQYF. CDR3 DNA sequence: TGTGCCAGCCGGATTTTGGGGGCAGGAACCTACGAGCAGTACTTC.

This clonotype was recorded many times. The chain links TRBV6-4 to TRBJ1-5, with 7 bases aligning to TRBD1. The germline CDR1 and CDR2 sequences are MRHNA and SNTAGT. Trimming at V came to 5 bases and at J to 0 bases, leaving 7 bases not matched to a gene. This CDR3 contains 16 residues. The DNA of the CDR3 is TGTGCCAGCAGTCTAAGGACAGGAGATAGCAATCAGCCCCAGCATTTT. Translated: CASSLRTGDSNQPQHF.

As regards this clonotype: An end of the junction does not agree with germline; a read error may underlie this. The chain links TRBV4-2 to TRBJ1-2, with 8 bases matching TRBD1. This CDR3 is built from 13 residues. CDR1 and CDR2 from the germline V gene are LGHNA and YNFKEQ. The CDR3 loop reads CASSPQGDYGHTF. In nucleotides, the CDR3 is TGTGCCAGCAGCCCACAGGGGGACTATGGCCACACCTTC.

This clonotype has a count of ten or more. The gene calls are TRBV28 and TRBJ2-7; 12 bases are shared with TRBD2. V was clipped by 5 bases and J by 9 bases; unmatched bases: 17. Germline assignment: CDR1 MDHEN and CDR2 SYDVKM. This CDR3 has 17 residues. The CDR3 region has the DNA TGTGCCAGCAGTCAAACGGGACTAGCGGGTGGCCGCTCGGGGCAGTACTTC. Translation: CASSQTGLAGGRSGQYF. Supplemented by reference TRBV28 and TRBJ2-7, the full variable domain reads DVKVTQSSRYLVKRTGEKVFLECVQDMDHENMFWYRQDPGLGLRLIYFSYDVKMKEKGDIPEGYSVSREKKERFSLILESASTNQTSMYLCASSQTGLAGGRSGQYFGPGTRLTVT.

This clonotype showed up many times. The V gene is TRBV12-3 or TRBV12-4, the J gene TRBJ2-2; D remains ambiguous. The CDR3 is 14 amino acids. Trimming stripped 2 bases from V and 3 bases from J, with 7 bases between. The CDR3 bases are TGTGCCAGCAGTTTATACCGGGACACCGGGGAGCTGTTTTTT. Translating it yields CASSLYRDTGELFF.

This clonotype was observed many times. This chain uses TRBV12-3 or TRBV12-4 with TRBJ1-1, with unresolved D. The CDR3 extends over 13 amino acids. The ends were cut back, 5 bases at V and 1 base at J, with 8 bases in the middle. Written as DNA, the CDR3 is TGTGCCAGCAGTAATACACCGAACACTGAAGCTTTCTTT. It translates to CASSNTPNTEAFF.

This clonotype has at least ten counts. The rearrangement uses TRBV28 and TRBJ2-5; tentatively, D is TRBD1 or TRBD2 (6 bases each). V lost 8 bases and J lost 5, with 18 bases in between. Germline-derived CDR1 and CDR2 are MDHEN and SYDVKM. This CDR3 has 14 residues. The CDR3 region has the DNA TGTGCCAGCGTCAATTGGGGGGCGCGGGAGACCCAGTACTTC. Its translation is CASVNWGARETQYF. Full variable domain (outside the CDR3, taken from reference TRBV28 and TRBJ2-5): DVKVTQSSRYLVKRTGEKVFLECVQDMDHENMFWYRQDPGLGLRLIYFSYDVKMKEKGDIPEGYSVSREKKERFSLILESASTNQTSMYLCASVNWGARETQYFGPGTRLLVL.

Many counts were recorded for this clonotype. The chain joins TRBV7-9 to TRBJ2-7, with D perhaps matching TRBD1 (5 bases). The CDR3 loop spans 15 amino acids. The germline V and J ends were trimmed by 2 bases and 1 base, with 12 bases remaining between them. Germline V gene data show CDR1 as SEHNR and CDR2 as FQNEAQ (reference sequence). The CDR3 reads CASSLMTDFSYEQYF. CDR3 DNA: TGTGCCAGCAGCTTAATGACAGATTTTTCCTACGAGCAGTACTTC.

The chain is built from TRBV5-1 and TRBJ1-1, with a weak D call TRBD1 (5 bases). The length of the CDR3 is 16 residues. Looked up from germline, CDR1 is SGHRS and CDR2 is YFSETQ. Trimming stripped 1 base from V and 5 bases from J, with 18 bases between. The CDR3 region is CASSLMVRGSGTEAFF. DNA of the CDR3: TGCGCCAGCAGCTTGATGGTTAGGGGAAGTGGGACTGAAGCTTTCTTT.

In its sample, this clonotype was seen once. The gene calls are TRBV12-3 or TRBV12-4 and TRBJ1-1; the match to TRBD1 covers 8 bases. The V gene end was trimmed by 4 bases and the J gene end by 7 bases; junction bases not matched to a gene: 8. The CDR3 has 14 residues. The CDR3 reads CASSSRTGGYEAFF. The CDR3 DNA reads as TGTGCCAGCAGTTCTCGAACAGGGGGTTATGAAGCTTTCTTT.

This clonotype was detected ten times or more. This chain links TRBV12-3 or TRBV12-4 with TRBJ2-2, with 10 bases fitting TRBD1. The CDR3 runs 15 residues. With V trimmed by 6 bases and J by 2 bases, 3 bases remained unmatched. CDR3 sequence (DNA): TGTGCCAGCAGCGGGACAGGGGCTAACACCGGGGAGCTGTTTTTT. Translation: CASSGTGANTGELFF.